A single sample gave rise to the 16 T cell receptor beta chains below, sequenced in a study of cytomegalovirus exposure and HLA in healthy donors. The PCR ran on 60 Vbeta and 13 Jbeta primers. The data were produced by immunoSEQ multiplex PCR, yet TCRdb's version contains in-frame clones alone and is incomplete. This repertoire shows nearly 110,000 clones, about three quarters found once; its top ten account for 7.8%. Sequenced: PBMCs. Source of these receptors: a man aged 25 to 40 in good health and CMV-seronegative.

CDR3 bases: TGTGCCATCACTCCGGGACTAGCGGGAGGGGGGAACGAGCAGTACTTC. Its translation: CAITPGLAGGGNEQYF. The rearrangement uses TRBV10-3 and TRBJ2-7; 16 positions agree with TRBD2. The CDR3 is 16 residues long. Germline CDR1 reads ENHRY; CDR2 reads SYGVKD. After removal of 7 bases from V and 5 bases from J, the junction contained 8 bases not matched to a gene.

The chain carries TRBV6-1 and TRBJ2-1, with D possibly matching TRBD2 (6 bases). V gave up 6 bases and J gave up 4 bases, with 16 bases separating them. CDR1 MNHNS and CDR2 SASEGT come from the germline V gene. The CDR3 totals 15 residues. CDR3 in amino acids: CASSPGLQLYNEQFF. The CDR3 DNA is TGTGCCAGCAGCCCGGGACTCCAGCTGTACAATGAGCAGTTCTTC.

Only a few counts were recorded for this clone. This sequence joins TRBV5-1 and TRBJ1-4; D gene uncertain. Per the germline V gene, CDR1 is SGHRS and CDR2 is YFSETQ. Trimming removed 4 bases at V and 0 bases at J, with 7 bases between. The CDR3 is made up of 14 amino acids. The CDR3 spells CASSRSATNEKLFF. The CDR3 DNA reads TGCGCCAGCAGCAGGAGTGCAACTAATGAAAAACTGTTTTTT.

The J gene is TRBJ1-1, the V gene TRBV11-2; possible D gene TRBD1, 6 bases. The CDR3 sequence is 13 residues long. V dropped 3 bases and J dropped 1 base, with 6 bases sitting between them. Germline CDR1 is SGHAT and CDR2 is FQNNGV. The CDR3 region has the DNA TGTGCCAGCAGCTTGGACAGGAACACTGAAGCTTTCTTT. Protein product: CASSLDRNTEAFF. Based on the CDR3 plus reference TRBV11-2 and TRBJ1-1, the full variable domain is EAGVAQSPRYKIIEKRQSVAFWCNPISGHATLYWYQQILGQGPKLLIQFQNNGVVDDSQLPKDRFSAERLKGVDSTLKIQPAKLEDSAVYLCASSLDRNTEAFFGQGTRLTVV.

CDR3: CASSAGAVSNEQFF. As DNA, the CDR3 is TGTGCCAGTAGTGCTGGGGCGGTGAGCAATGAGCAGTTCTTC. The chain combines TRBV19 with TRBJ2-1; possibly TRBD1 for D (5 bases). This CDR3 region has 14 residues. Germline V gene lookup returns CDR1 LNHDA and CDR2 SQIVND (reference sequence). Trimming took off 5 bases at V and 6 bases at J, with 14 bases between the two ends.

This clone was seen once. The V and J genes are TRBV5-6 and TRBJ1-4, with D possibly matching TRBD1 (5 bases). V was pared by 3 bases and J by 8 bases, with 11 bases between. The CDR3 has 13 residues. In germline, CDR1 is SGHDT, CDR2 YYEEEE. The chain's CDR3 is CASSSGTGEKLFF. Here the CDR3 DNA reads TGTGCCAGCAGCTCCGGGACTGGGGAAAAACTGTTTTTT. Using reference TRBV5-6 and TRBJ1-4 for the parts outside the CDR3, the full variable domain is DAGVTQSPTHLIKTRGQQVTLRCSPKSGHDTVSWYQQALGQGPQFIFQYYEEEERQRGNFPDRFSGHQFPNYSSELNVNALLLGDSALYLCASSSGTGEKLFFGSGTQLSVL.

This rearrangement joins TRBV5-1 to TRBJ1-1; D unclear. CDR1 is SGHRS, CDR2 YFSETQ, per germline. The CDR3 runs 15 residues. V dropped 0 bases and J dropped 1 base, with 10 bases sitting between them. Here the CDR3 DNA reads TGCGCCAGCAGCTTGGTGGGTACGGGGAACACTGAAGCTTTCTTT. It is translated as CASSLVGTGNTEAFF.

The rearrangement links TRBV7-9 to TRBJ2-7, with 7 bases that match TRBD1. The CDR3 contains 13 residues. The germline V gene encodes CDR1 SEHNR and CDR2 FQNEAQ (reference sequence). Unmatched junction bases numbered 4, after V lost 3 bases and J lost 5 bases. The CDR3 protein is CASSFGQGDEQYF. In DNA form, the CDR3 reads TGTGCCAGCAGCTTCGGGCAGGGGGACGAGCAGTACTTC.

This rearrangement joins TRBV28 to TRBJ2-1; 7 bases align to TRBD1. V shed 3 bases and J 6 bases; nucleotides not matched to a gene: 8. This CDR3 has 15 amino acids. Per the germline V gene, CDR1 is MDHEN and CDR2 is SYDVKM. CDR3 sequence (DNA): TGTGCCAGCAGTTTCGAGGGGACAGTTCGCAATGAGCAGTTCTTC. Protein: CASSFEGTVRNEQFF. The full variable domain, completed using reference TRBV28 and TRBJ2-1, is DVKVTQSSRYLVKRTGEKVFLECVQDMDHENMFWYRQDPGLGLRLIYFSYDVKMKEKGDIPEGYSVSREKKERFSLILESASTNQTSMYLCASSFEGTVRNEQFFGPGTRLTVL.

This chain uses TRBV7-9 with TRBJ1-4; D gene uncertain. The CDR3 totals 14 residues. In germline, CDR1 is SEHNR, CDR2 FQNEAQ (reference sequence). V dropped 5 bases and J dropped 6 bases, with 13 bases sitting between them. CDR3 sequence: CASSPGLLDEKLFF. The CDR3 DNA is TGTGCCAGCAGCCCGGGTCTTTTAGATGAAAAACTGTTTTTT. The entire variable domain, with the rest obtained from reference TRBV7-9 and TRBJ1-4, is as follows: DTGVSQNPRHKITKRGQNVTFRCDPISEHNRLYWYRQTLGQGPEFLTYFQNEAQLEKSRLLSDRFSAERPKGSFSTLEIQRTEQGDSAMYLCASSPGLLDEKLFFGSGTQLSVL.

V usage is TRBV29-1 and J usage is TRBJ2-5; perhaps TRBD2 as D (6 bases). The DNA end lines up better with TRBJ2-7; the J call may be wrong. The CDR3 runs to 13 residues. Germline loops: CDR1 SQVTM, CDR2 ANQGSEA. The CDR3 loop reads CSVAGLDDYEQYF. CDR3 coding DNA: TGCAGCGTTGCGGGACTCGACGATTACGAGCAGTACTTC.

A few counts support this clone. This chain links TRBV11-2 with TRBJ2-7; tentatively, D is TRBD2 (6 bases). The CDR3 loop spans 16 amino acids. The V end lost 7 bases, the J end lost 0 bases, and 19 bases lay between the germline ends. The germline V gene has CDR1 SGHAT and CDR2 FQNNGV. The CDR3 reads CASILGTSDYSYEQYF. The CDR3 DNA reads TGTGCCAGCATTCTTGGGACTTCTGATTACTCCTACGAGCAGTACTTC.

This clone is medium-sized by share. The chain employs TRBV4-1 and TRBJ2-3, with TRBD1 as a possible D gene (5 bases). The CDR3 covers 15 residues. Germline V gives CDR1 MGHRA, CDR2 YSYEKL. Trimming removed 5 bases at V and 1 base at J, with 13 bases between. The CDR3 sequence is CASSYTGGGTDTQYF. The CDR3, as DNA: TGCGCCAGCAGCTACACAGGTGGAGGCACAGATACGCAGTATTTT.

CDR3: CASSKVGAFF. In DNA form, the CDR3 reads TGTGCCAGCAGCAAAGTCGGAGCTTTCTTT. The chain uses TRBV21-1 and TRBJ1-1. TRBV21-1 constitutes a pseudogene. CDR3 size: 10 residues.

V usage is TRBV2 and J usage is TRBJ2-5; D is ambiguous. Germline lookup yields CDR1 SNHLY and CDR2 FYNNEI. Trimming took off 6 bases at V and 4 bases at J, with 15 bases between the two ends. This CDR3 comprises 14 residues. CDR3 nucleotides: TGTGCCAGCAGGGGTTGGGCTGCCGGAGAGACCCAGTACTTC. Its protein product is CASRGWAAGETQYF.

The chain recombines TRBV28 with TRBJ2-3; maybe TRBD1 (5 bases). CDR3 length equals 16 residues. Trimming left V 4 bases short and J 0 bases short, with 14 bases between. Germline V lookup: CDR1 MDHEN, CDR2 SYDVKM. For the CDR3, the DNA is TGTGCCAGCAGTTCCCAGGGTACTCCAAGCACAGATACGCAGTATTTT. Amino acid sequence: CASSSQGTPSTDTQYF.